Following are 28 T cell receptor beta chains from one sample sequenced in a study of blood T cell repertoires in COVID-19. Some clones are missing from TCRdb's copy, which holds only in-frame ones; the method was immunoSEQ multiplex PCR. This table holds about 220,000 clones, 90% found once. The source material was PBMCs or T cells enriched from blood (not recorded which). All receptors derive from a man between 25 and 39 years old who had been exposed to COVID-19.

The chain carries TRBV6-2 or TRBV6-3 and TRBJ1-4; no reliable D call. This CDR3 comprises 13 residues. Germline-derived CDR1 and CDR2 are MNHEY and SVGEGT. V dropped 3 bases and J dropped 4 bases, with 6 bases sitting between them. The CDR3 spells CASSYSINEKLFF. CDR3 DNA: TGTGCCAGCAGTTATAGTATTAATGAAAAACTGTTTTTT.

The rearrangement links TRBV6-4 to TRBJ2-1; 7 bases line up with TRBD2. CDR3 length equals 14 residues. CDR1 is MRHNA and CDR2 is SNTAGT in the germline V gene. V was clipped by 4 bases and J by 10 bases; unmatched bases: 10. The CDR3 nucleotides read TGTGCCAGCAGTGCCGCGGGGGACGTAGTCGAGCAGTTCTTC. Amino acid sequence: CASSAAGDVVEQFF.

The genes are TRBV4-2 and TRBJ1-3; unclear D gene. The CDR3 covers 14 residues. Per the germline V gene, CDR1 is LGHNA and CDR2 is YNFKEQ. Deletions cut 3 bases from V and 3 bases from J, with 9 bases between. The CDR3 spells CASSQSRSGNTIYF. CDR3 in DNA: TGTGCCAGCAGCCAGAGTAGAAGTGGAAACACCATATATTTT.

On this clone itself: The CDR3 ends on some other residue instead of the conserved phenylalanine or tryptophan, so this is likely a read error. Because the CDR3's place on the DNA is in doubt, the DNA is left out and the CDR3 is given as listed by TCRdb. The rearrangement links TRBV4-3 to TRBJ1-6. The CDR3 is 10 amino acids long, termini counted. Germline-derived CDR1 and CDR2 are LGHNA and YSLEER. CDR3 region: CASSRGRFFR.

The chain uses TRBV6-2 or TRBV6-3 and TRBJ2-7, with 7 bases matching TRBD1. Germline CDR1 reads MNHEY; CDR2 reads SVGEGT. The CDR3 sequence is 12 residues long. The junction had 5 bases not matched to a gene; V was cut back by 4 bases and J by 8 bases. CDR3 in amino acids: CASSSGTAKQYF. The CDR3, as DNA: TGTGCCAGCAGTTCCGGGACAGCGAAGCAGTACTTC.

This chain uses TRBV5-4 with TRBJ2-3; 12 bases are a match to TRBD2. Germline trimming cut 4 bases from V and 4 bases from J; bases unmatched to any gene: 4. The CDR3 spans 15 residues. The V gene's germline CDR1 is SGHNT and CDR2 YYREEE (reference sequence). CDR3 loop: CASSPRLAGADTQYF. The CDR3 nucleotides read TGTGCCAGCAGCCCGCGACTAGCGGGGGCAGATACGCAGTATTTT.

The chain has TRBV9 and TRBJ1-2; D gene unclear. V lost 4 bases to trimming and J lost 1 base, with 11 bases between them. The CDR3 has 14 amino acids. Germline V gene sequence: CDR1 SGDLS, CDR2 YYNGEE. The CDR3 sequence is CASSQSPRNYGYTF. CDR3 nucleotides: TGTGCCAGCAGCCAATCTCCGCGTAACTATGGCTACACCTTC.

The rearrangement joins TRBV12-3 or TRBV12-4 to TRBJ1-5; tentative D call: TRBD1 (6 bases). V lost 7 bases, J lost 5 bases, and 9 bases lay in between. This CDR3 has 12 amino acids. The CDR3 nucleotides are TGTGCCAGCACCAGGGGCGATCAGCCCCAGCATTTT. Amino acids: CASTRGDQPQHF.

V gene TRBV23-1 combines with J gene TRBJ2-5; D is perhaps TRBD2 (5 bases). TRBV23-1 is treated as an ORF (open reading frame) with a function not yet certain. This CDR3 region has 15 residues. V was pared by 3 bases and J by 4 bases, with 15 bases between. CDR3 protein: CASSHRSGLGETQYF. Written as DNA, the CDR3 is TGCGCCAGCAGTCACCGCTCGGGGTTGGGAGAGACCCAGTACTTC.

Only a few counts were recorded for this clone. The V call is TRBV5-1, the J call TRBJ2-1; 11 bases align to TRBD2. Germline values: CDR1 SGHRS, CDR2 YFSETQ. V lost 3 bases and J lost 5; bases outside the gene matches: 4. This CDR3 is 15 amino acids long. The CDR3 nucleotides read TGCGCCAGCAGCTCCGGGACTAGCGGACACAATGAGCAGTTCTTC. It is translated as CASSSGTSGHNEQFF.

This clone was detected a few times. Other DNA sequences in the same sample also yield this CDR3. The chain carries TRBV5-6 and TRBJ1-4, with TRBD1 matching over 7 bases. This CDR3 comprises 14 residues. CDR1 and CDR2 (germline): SGHDT, YYEEEE. Losses at the gene ends were 5 bases for V and 5 bases for J; bases not matched to a gene: 6. CDR3 region: CASSYGTENEKLFF. As DNA, the CDR3 is TGTGCCAGCAGTTATGGGACAGAAAATGAAAAACTGTTTTTT.

The genes are TRBV30 and TRBJ1-2; 9 positions agree with TRBD1. Germline V gives CDR1 GTSNPN, CDR2 SVGIG (reference sequence). This CDR3 region has 12 residues. V shed 5 bases and J 7 bases; nucleotides not matched to a gene: 5. The CDR3 coding sequence is TGTGCCTGGGGGGACAGGGCTTTTGGCTACACCTTC. Amino acids: CAWGDRAFGYTF.

The chain uses TRBV7-2 and TRBJ1-1, with 8 nucleotides matching TRBD1. V trimming: 5 bases; J trimming: 5 bases; junction bases outside the gene matches: 10. The CDR3 has 15 residues. Looked up from germline, CDR1 is SGHTA and CDR2 is FQGNSA. For the CDR3, the DNA is TGTGCCAGCAGCCTTATCTCACAGGGGGGAACTGAAGCTTTCTTT. Protein: CASSLISQGGTEAFF.

The gene calls are TRBV20-1 and TRBJ1-5; D is unresolved. The germline V gene encodes CDR1 DFQATT and CDR2 SNEGSKA (reference sequence). The CDR3 consists of 10 residues. The chain's CDR3 is CTQRFQPQHF. The CDR3 DNA is TGCACCCAGAGGTTTCAGCCCCAGCATTTT.

The chain employs TRBV2 and TRBJ1-1; the D gene is possibly TRBD1 (5 bases). The length of the CDR3 is 12 residues. Trimming removed 6 bases from V and 4 bases from J, with 9 bases in between. Germline V gene sequence: CDR1 SNHLY, CDR2 FYNNEI. The CDR3 DNA sequence: TGTGCCAGCAGGATGGGGGGCACTGAAGCTTTCTTT. Translated: CASRMGGTEAFF.

J is TRBJ1-6 and V is TRBV3-1 (or the pseudogene TRBV3-2); D not resolved. Germline values: CDR1 LGHDT, CDR2 YNNKEL (reference sequence). The CDR3 runs 17 residues. The V end lost 2 bases, the J end lost 12 bases, and 23 bases lay between the germline ends. Written as DNA, the CDR3 is TGTGCCAGCAGCCAAAACCCCGAGTCCGTTTTTGGTAGACCCCTCCACTTT. This translates into CASSQNPESVFGRPLHF.

The chain couples TRBV2 to TRBJ1-5; D call uncertain. Germline lookup yields CDR1 SNHLY and CDR2 FYNNEI. CDR3 length: 19 residues. Deletions cut 5 bases from V and 2 bases from J, with 25 bases between. The CDR3 region has the DNA TGTGCCAGCAGTCCTAGTCCCGCAGTTACGATAGCGGGCAATCAGCCCCAGCATTTT. Translating gives CASSPSPAVTIAGNQPQHF.

In this sample, this clone turned up once. The chain uses TRBV27 and TRBJ1-1; 12 positions match TRBD1. CDR3 length: 14 residues. The germline gives CDR1 MNHEY, CDR2 SMNVEV (reference sequence). Trimming cost V 5 bases and J 7 bases; bases outside gene matches: 5. The CDR3 DNA follows: TGTGCCAGCAGTCGGGACAGGGGGCAAGGTGAAGCTTTCTTT. Its translation: CASSRDRGQGEAFF.

The rearrangement uses TRBV18 and TRBJ2-2, with 8 bases fitting TRBD1. The CDR3 has 16 amino acids. Germline CDR1 KGHSH, CDR2 LQKENI. With 0 bases clipped from V and 2 bases from J, the junction kept 2 bases outside the gene matches. DNA of the CDR3: TGTGCCAGCTCACCACCGGGACAGGTTAACACCGGGGAGCTGTTTTTT. Amino acids: CASSPPGQVNTGELFF.

The rearrangement uses TRBV5-1 and TRBJ2-3; D might be TRBD2 (5 bases). Germline V lookup: CDR1 SGHRS, CDR2 YFSETQ. The CDR3 consists of 14 residues. The V end was cut by 4 bases, the J end by 0 bases, with 9 bases between. In DNA form, the CDR3 reads TGCGCCAGCAGCGTCGGGATTAGCACAGATACGCAGTATTTT. Amino acid sequence: CASSVGISTDTQYF.

J is TRBJ2-3 and V is TRBV5-1; D possibly corresponds to TRBD1 (5 bases). V lost 1 base and J 4 bases, leaving 7 bases between the germline ends. This CDR3 region has 13 residues. Germline CDR1 SGHRS, CDR2 YFSETQ. The DNA for the CDR3 is TGCGCCAGCAGCTTGAGGGGCGCAGATACGCAGTATTTT. Its protein is CASSLRGADTQYF.

V usage is TRBV3-1 (or the pseudogene TRBV3-2) and J usage is TRBJ2-3; D is perhaps TRBD2 (7 bases). The ends were cut back, 0 bases at V and 4 bases at J, with 14 bases in the middle. Per the germline V gene, CDR1 is LGHDT and CDR2 is YNNKEL (reference sequence). The CDR3 runs to 16 residues. CDR3 sequence reads: CASSQDWGGRADTQYF. CDR3 coding DNA: TGTGCCAGCAGCCAAGACTGGGGGGGCCGGGCAGATACGCAGTATTTT.

The chain combines TRBV12-3 or TRBV12-4 with TRBJ1-4; maybe TRBD1 (5 bases). The CDR3 extends over 13 amino acids. The V and J ends lost 5 bases and 10 bases respectively, with 14 bases between them. CDR3 in amino acids: CASSPRTNGKLFF. CDR3 DNA sequence: TGTGCCAGCAGTCCAAGGACAAACGGAAAACTGTTTTTT.

The chain combines TRBV24-1 with TRBJ2-5; the D gene is possibly TRBD2 (6 bases). V was pared by 4 bases and J by 5 bases, with 16 bases between. The CDR3 covers 15 residues. The germline CDR1 and CDR2 sequences are KGHDR and SFDVKD. The CDR3, as DNA: TGTGCCACCAGTGAGTCCGGGACTGGGGGTGAGACCCAGTACTTC. Protein product: CATSESGTGGETQYF.

This rearrangement joins TRBV21-1 to TRBJ2-3; the table's D call, TRBD2, was not checked against the DNA. TRBV21-1 is a known pseudogene. The CDR3 sequence is 14 residues long. DNA of the CDR3: TGTGCCAGCAGCAAAGGGACTAGCACAGATACGCAGTATTTT. Protein: CASSKGTSTDTQYF.

The sample holds one count of this clone. The gene calls are TRBV2 and TRBJ1-1; 7 nucleotides line up with TRBD1. This CDR3 contains 15 residues. The germline gives CDR1 SNHLY, CDR2 FYNNEI. With 6 bases clipped from V and 0 bases from J, the junction kept 7 bases outside the gene matches. The CDR3 region is CASRGDSLMNTEAFF. The CDR3 region has the DNA TGTGCCAGCAGAGGGGACAGCCTAATGAACACTGAAGCTTTCTTT.

The chain joins TRBV21-1 to TRBJ1-1; the table gives TRBD1 as D, unverified against the DNA. TRBV21-1 is an annotated pseudogene. The CDR3 is made up of 13 amino acids. This CDR3 is CASSGQADTEAFF. The CDR3 nucleotides read TGTGCCAGCAGTGGACAGGCTGACACTGAAGCTTTCTTT.

The chain links TRBV7-8 to TRBJ2-4; 8 bases match TRBD1. Trimming cost V 3 bases and J 12 bases; bases outside gene matches: 7. Germline V gives CDR1 SGHVS, CDR2 FQNEAQ. The CDR3 spans 13 residues. Here the CDR3 DNA reads TGTGCCAGCAGCTTGGTCCAGGGGGCATCTCAGTACTTC. Translation gives CASSLVQGASQYF.